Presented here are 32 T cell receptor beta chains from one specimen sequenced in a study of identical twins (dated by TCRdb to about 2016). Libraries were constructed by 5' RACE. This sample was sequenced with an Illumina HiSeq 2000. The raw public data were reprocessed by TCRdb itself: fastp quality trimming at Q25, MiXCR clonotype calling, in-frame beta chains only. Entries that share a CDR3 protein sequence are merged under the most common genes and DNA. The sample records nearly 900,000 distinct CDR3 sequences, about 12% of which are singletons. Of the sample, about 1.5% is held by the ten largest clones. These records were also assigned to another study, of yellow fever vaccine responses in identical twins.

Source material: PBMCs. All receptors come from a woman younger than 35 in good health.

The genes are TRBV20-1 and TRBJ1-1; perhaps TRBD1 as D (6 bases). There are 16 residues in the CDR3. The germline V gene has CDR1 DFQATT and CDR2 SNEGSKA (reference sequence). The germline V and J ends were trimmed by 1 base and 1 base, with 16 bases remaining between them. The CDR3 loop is CSARAGDNVWNTEAFF. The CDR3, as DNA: TGCAGTGCTAGAGCAGGGGATAATGTATGGAACACTGAAGCTTTCTTT.

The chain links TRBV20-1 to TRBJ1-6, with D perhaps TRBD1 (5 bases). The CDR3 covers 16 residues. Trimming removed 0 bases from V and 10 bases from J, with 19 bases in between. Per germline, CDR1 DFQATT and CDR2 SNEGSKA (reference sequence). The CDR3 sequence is CSARESGPREESPLHF. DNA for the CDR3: TGCAGTGCTAGAGAATCGGGACCGCGGGAGGAATCACCCCTCCACTTT.

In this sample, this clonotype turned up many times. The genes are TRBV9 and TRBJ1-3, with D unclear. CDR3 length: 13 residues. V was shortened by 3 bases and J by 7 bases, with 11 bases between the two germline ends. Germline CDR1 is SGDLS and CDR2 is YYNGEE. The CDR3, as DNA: TGTGCCAGCAGCGACGACCTGGGCAACACCATATATTTT. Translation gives CASSDDLGNTIYF. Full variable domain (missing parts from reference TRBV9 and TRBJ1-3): DSGVTQTPKHLITATGQRVTLRCSPRSGDLSVYWYQQSLDQGLQFLIQYYNGEERAKGNILERFSAQQFPDLHSELNLSSLELGDSALYFCASSDDLGNTIYFGEGSWLTVV.

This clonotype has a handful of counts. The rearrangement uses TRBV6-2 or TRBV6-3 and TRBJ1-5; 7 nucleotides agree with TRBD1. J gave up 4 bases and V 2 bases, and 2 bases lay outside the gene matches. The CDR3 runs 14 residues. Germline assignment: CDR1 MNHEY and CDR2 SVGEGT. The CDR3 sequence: CASSYGTANQPQHF. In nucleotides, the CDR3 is TGTGCCAGCAGTTACGGGACAGCGAATCAGCCCCAGCATTTT.

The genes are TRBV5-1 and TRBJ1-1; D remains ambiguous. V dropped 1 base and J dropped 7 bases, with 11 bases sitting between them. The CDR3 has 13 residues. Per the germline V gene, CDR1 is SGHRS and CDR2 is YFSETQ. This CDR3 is CASSLSLGREAFF. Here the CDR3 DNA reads TGCGCCAGCAGCTTGTCGTTAGGCCGTGAAGCTTTCTTT.

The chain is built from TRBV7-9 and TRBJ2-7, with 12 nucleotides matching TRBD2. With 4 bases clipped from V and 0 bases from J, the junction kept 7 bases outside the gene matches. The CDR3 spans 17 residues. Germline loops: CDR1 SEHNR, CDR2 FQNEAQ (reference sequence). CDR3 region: CASSSTTSGRYSYEQYF. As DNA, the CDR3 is TGTGCCAGCAGCTCCACAACTAGCGGGAGGTACTCCTACGAGCAGTACTTC.

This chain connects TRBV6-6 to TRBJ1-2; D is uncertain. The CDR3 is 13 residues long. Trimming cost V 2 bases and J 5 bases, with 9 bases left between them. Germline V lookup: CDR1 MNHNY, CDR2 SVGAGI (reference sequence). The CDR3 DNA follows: TGTGCCAGCAGTTACGACACGCGGTATGGCTACACCTTC. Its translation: CASSYDTRYGYTF.

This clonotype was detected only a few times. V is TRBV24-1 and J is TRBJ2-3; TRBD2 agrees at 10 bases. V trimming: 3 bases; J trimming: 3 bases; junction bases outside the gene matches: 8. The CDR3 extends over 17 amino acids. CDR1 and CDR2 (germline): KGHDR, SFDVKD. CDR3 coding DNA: TGTGCCACCAGTGATCACGGAGCGGGGGGGTTAACAGATACGCAGTATTTT. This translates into CATSDHGAGGLTDTQYF.

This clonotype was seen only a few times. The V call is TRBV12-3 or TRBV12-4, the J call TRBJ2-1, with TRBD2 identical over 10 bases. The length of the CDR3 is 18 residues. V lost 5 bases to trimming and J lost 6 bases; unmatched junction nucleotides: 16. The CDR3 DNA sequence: TGTGCCAGCAGTCCTCGGACTAGCGGAATAACATCAGGCAATGAGCAGTTCTTC. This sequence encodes CASSPRTSGITSGNEQFF.

The CDR3 is CASKGTSGGQETQYF. Written as DNA, the CDR3 is TGTGCCAGCAAGGGGACTAGCGGGGGCCAAGAGACCCAGTACTTC. This chain joins TRBV2 and TRBJ2-5, with TRBD2 matching over 14 bases. After removal of 7 bases from V and 1 base from J, the junction contained 2 bases not matched to a gene. CDR1 is SNHLY and CDR2 is FYNNEI in the germline V gene. The CDR3 length is 15 residues. The full variable domain, its missing parts supplied by reference TRBV2 and TRBJ2-5, is EPEVTQTPSHQVTQMGQEVILRCVPISNHLYFYWYRQILGQKVEFLVSFYNNEISEKSEIFDDQFSVERPDGSNFTLKIRSTKLEDSAMYFCASKGTSGGQETQYFGPGTRLLVL.

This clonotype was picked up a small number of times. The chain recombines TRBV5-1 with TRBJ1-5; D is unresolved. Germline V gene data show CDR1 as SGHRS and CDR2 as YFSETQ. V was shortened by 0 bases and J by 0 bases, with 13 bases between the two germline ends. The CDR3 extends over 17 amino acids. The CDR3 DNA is TGCGCCAGCAGCTTGGTCCGACTCGTCTATAGCAATCAGCCCCAGCATTTT. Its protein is CASSLVRLVYSNQPQHF. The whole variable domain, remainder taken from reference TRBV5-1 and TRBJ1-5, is KAGVTQTPRYLIKTRGQQVTLSCSPISGHRSVSWYQQTPGQGLQFLFEYFSETQRNKGNFPGRFSGRQFSNSRSEMNVSTLELGDSALYLCASSLVRLVYSNQPQHFGDGTRLSIL.

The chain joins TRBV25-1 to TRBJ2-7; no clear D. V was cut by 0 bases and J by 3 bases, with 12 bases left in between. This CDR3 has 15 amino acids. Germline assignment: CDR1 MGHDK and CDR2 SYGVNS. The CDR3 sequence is CASSEYVKGNYEQYF. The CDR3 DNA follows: TGTGCCAGCAGTGAATACGTGAAAGGGAACTACGAGCAGTACTTC.

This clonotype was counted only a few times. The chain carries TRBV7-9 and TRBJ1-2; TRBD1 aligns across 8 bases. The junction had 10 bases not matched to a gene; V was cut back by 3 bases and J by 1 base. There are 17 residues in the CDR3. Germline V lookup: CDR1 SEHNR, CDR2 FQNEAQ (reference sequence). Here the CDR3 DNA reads TGTGCCAGCAGCTTCTCCCACCCCGGACAGGGTAACTATGGCTACACCTTC. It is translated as CASSFSHPGQGNYGYTF. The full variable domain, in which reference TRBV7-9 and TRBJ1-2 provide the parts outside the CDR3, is DTGVSQNPRHKITKRGQNVTFRCDPISEHNRLYWYRQTLGQGPEFLTYFQNEAQLEKSRLLSDRFSAERPKGSFSTLEIQRTEQGDSAMYLCASSFSHPGQGNYGYTFGSGTRLTVV.

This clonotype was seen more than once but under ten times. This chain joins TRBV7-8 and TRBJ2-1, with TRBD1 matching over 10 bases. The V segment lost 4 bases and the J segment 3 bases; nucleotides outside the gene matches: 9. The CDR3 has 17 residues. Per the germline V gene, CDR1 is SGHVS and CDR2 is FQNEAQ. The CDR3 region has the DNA TGTGCCAGCAGCTCGTACTTTGGACAGGGGGACTACAATGAGCAGTTCTTC. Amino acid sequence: CASSSYFGQGDYNEQFF.

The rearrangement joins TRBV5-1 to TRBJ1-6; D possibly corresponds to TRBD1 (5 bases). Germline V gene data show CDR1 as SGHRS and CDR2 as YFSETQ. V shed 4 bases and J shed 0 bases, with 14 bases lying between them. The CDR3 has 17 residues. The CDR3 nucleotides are TGCGCCAGCAGCGAGGGACCGAAGAGCTCCTATAATTCACCCCTCCACTTT. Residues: CASSEGPKSSYNSPLHF. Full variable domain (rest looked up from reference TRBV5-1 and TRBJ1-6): KAGVTQTPRYLIKTRGQQVTLSCSPISGHRSVSWYQQTPGQGLQFLFEYFSETQRNKGNFPGRFSGRQFSNSRSEMNVSTLELGDSALYLCASSEGPKSSYNSPLHFGNGTRLTVT.

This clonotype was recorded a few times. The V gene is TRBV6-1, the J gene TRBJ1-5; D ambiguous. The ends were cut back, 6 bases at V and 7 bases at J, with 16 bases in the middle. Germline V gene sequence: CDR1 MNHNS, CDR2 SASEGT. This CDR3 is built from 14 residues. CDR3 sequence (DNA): TGTGCCAGCAGGCAGGACGTACGCCCCCAGCCCCAGCATTTT. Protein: CASRQDVRPQPQHF.

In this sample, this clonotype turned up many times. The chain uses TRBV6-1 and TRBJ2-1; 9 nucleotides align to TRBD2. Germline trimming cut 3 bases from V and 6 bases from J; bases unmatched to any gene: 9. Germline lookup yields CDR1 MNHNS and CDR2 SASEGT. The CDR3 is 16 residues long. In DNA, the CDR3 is TGTGCCAGCAGTGATCGGGGACTAGCAGGGTCCAATGAGCAGTTCTTC. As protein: CASSDRGLAGSNEQFF.

This CDR3 is CASSDWGIALTDTQYF. The CDR3 nucleotides are TGTGCCAGCAGTGACTGGGGGATAGCTCTCACAGATACGCAGTATTTT. The gene calls are TRBV6-4 and TRBJ2-3; possibly TRBD1 or TRBD2 for D (5 bases each). CDR3 length: 16 amino acids. Germline V gene sequence: CDR1 MRHNA, CDR2 SNTAGT. The V gene lost 1 base and the J gene lost 2 bases, with 13 bases spanning the gap.

CDR3 DNA: TGCAGCGTTGGGGGGGACAAACATCTTGGCTACACCTTC. It codes for CSVGGDKHLGYTF. The chain links TRBV29-1 to TRBJ1-2; a weak D match, TRBD1 (6 bases). Trimming shortened V by 4 bases and J by 7 bases, and 16 bases separated the two germline ends. Germline V gives CDR1 SQVTM, CDR2 ANQGSEA. This CDR3 spans 13 amino acids.

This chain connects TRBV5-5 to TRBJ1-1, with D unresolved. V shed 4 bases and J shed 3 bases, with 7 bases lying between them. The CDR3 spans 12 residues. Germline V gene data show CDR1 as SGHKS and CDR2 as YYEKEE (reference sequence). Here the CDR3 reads CASSPTDTEAFF. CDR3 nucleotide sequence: TGTGCCAGCAGCCCAACGGACACTGAAGCTTTCTTT.

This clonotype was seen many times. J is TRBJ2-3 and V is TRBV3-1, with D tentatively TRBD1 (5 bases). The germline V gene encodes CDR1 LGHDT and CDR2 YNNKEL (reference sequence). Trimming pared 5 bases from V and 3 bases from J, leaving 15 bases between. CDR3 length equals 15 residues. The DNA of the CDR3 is TGTGCCAGCAGCTCCTTTACAGGACGGACAGATACGCAGTATTTT. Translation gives CASSSFTGRTDTQYF.

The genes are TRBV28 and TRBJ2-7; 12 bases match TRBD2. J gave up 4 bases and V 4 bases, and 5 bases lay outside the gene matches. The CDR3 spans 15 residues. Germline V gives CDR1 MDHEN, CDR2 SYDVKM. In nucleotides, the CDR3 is TGTGCCAGCAGTTGGGGACTAGCGGGCGCTTACGAGCAGTACGTC. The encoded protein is CASSWGLAGAYEQYV.

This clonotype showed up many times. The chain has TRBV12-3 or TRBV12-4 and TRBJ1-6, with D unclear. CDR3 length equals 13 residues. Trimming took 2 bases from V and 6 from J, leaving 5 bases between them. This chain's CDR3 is CASSLNSNSPLHF. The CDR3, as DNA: TGTGCCAGCAGTTTAAACAGTAATTCACCCCTCCACTTT.

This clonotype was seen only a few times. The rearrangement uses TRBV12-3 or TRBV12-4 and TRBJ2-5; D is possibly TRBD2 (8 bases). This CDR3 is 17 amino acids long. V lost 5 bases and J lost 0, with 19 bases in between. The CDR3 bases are TGTGCCAGCAGTGGGACTAGGGGGCCCTCGTACCAAGAGACCCAGTACTTC. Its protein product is CASSGTRGPSYQETQYF.

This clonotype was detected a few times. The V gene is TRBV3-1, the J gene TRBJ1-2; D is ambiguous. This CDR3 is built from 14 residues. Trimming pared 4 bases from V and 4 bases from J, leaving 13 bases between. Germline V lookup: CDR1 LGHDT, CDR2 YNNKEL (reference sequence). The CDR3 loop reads CASSPGKDLYGYTF. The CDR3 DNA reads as TGTGCCAGCAGCCCCGGAAAGGATCTCTATGGCTACACCTTC.

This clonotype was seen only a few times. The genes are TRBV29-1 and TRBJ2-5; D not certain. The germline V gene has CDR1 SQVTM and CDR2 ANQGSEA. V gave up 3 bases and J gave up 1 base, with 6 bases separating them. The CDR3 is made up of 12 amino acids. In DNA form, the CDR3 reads TGCAGCGTTGAGTTTCTCCAAGAGACCCAGTACTTC. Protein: CSVEFLQETQYF.

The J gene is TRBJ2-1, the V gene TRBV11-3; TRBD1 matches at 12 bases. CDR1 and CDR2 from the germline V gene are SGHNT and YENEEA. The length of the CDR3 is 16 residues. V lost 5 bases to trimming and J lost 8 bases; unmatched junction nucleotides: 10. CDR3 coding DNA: TGTGCCAGCAGCCAAGCATGGGACAGGGGGCATGATGAGCAGTTCTTC. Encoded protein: CASSQAWDRGHDEQFF.

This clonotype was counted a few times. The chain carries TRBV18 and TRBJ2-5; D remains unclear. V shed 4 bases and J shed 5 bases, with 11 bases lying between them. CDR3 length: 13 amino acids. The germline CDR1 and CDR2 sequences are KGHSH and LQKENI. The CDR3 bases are TGTGCCAGCTCACTCGACTCCTTTGAGACCCAGTACTTC. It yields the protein CASSLDSFETQYF.

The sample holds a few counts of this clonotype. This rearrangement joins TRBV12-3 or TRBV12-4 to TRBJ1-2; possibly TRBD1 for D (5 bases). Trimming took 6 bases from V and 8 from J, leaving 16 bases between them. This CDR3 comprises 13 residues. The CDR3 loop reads CASSQTGPLGYTF. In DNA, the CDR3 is TGTGCCAGCAGCCAAACAGGACCCTTAGGCTACACCTTC.

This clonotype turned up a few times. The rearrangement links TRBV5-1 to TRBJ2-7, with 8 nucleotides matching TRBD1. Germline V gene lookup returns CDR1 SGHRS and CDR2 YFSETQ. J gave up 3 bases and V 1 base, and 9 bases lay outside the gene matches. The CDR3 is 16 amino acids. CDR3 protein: CASSLNFQGAIYEQYF. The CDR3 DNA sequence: TGCGCCAGCAGCTTGAATTTCCAGGGGGCGATCTACGAGCAGTACTTC.

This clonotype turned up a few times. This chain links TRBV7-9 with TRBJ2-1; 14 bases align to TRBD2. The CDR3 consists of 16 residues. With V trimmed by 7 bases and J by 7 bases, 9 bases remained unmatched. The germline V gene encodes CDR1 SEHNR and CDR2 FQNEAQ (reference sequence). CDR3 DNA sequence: TGTGCCAGCACCCCCGGACTAGCGGGGGGTTTGAATGAGCAGTTCTTC. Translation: CASTPGLAGGLNEQFF.

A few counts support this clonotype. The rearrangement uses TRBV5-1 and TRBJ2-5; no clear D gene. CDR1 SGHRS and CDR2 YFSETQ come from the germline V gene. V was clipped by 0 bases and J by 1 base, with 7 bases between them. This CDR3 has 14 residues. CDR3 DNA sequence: TGCGCCAGCAGCTTGGTCGCCACCCAAGAGACCCAGTACTTC. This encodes CASSLVATQETQYF.